This entry lists 20 T cell receptor beta chains sequenced from one sample in a study of cytomegalovirus exposure and HLA in healthy donors. Amplification used 60 Vbeta primers and 13 Jbeta primers. Sequencing used immunoSEQ multiplex PCR; TCRdb keeps in-frame clones, though not all of them. The data contain more than 110,000 clones, roughly 80% of them singletons. Source material: PBMCs. The origin of the receptors is a man between 18 and 29 years old in good health and CMV-seronegative.

The chain employs TRBV6-6 and TRBJ2-5; no definite D call. The CDR3 runs 13 residues. Per the germline V gene, CDR1 is MNHNY and CDR2 is SVGAGI (reference sequence). V lost 0 bases and J 5 bases, leaving 7 bases between the germline ends. The CDR3 is CASSYSAQETQYF. The CDR3 region has the DNA TGTGCCAGCAGTTACTCTGCTCAGGAGACCCAGTACTTC.

In this sample, this clone turned up a few times. The chain is built from TRBV30 and TRBJ2-3, with TRBD2 matching over 7 bases. This CDR3 spans 15 amino acids. Trimming took 0 bases from V and 4 from J; bases not matched to a gene: 7. Germline CDR1 GTSNPN, CDR2 SVGIG (reference sequence). DNA of the CDR3: TGTGCCTGGAGTGTGGCGGGAGTCTTAGCAGATACGCAGTATTTT. This encodes CAWSVAGVLADTQYF.

This clone has a handful of counts. This chain uses TRBV5-1 with TRBJ2-1; 14 bases match TRBD2. CDR1 and CDR2 from the germline V gene are SGHRS and YFSETQ. There are 17 residues in the CDR3. J was trimmed by 5 bases and V by 8 bases; bases with no gene match: 12. This CDR3 reads CASWGLAGDRGHNEQFF. CDR3 coding DNA: TGCGCCAGTTGGGGACTAGCGGGGGACCGGGGGCACAATGAGCAGTTCTTC.

J is TRBJ2-3 and V is TRBV7-9; 7 nucleotides match TRBD1. CDR3 length: 16 residues. Germline assignment: CDR1 SEHNR and CDR2 FQNEAQ (reference sequence). Trimming at V came to 5 bases and at J to 1 base, leaving 9 bases not matched to a gene. CDR3 DNA sequence: TGTGCCAGCAGCGCTCGACCTGACAGGGGCACAGATACGCAGTATTTT. Translating gives CASSARPDRGTDTQYF.

The rearrangement links TRBV6-1 to TRBJ2-7; D gene uncertain. Trimming took off 0 bases at V and 4 bases at J, with 13 bases between the two ends. The CDR3 sequence is 15 residues long. Germline values: CDR1 MNHNS, CDR2 SASEGT. The CDR3 loop reads CASSEARVIGYEQYF. Written as DNA, the CDR3 is TGTGCCAGCAGTGAAGCTCGGGTAATTGGGTACGAGCAGTACTTC.

The rearrangement uses TRBV18 and TRBJ1-2; the D is unclear. Per germline, CDR1 KGHSH and CDR2 LQKENI. V was trimmed by 1 base and J by 2 bases, leaving 11 bases between them. The CDR3 has 15 amino acids. CDR3 amino acids: CASSPQRHLNYGYTF. The CDR3 DNA follows: TGTGCCAGCTCACCACAGAGACACCTAAACTATGGCTACACCTTC.

This chain connects TRBV7-8 to TRBJ2-7, with TRBD1 identical over 9 bases. J gave up 0 bases and V 0 bases, and 6 bases lay outside the gene matches. The CDR3 loop spans 17 amino acids. Per the germline V gene, CDR1 is SGHVS and CDR2 is FQNEAQ. Here the CDR3 DNA reads TGTGCCAGCAGCTTAGCAGTCGGACAGGGGAGCTCCTACGAGCAGTACTTC. This codes for CASSLAVGQGSSYEQYF.

The DNA of the CDR3 is TGTGCCAGCAGCTTGGGGCAGGGGGCAAACGGGGAGCTGTTTTTT. Its translation is CASSLGQGANGELFF. The chain employs TRBV5-6 and TRBJ2-2; 8 bases agree with TRBD1. CDR1 and CDR2 from the germline V gene are SGHDT and YYEEEE. CDR3 length: 15 residues. V shed 0 bases and J 7 bases; nucleotides not matched to a gene: 5.

The rearrangement joins TRBV30 to TRBJ1-5; weak D call: TRBD1 (6 bases). The CDR3 totals 14 residues. Trimming removed 4 bases from V and 4 bases from J, with 14 bases in between. Germline-derived CDR1 and CDR2 are GTSNPN and SVGIG (reference sequence). CDR3 in amino acids: CAWTDPGANQPQHF. CDR3 sequence (DNA): TGTGCCTGGACAGACCCAGGGGCTAATCAGCCCCAGCATTTT.

The chain employs TRBV9 and TRBJ2-2; D call uncertain. This CDR3 has 12 residues. Germline assignment: CDR1 SGDLS and CDR2 YYNGEE. Trimming removed 4 bases from V and 2 bases from J, with 3 bases in between. The CDR3 coding sequence is TGTGCCAGCAGCCTAAACACCGGGGAGCTGTTTTTT. It is translated as CASSLNTGELFF.

The CDR3: CSVEAGFDGNTIYF. The CDR3 DNA follows: TGCAGCGTTGAAGCAGGGTTCGATGGAAACACCATATATTTT. V gene TRBV29-1 combines with J gene TRBJ1-3; weak D call: TRBD1 (5 bases). The CDR3 has 14 residues. Between the trimmed V and J ends, which lost 1 base and 3 bases, there was a span of 10 bases. Germline V gene data show CDR1 as SQVTM and CDR2 as ANQGSEA. Full variable domain (rest looked up from reference TRBV29-1 and TRBJ1-3): SAVISQKPSRDICQRGTSLTIQCQVDSQVTMMFWYRQQPGQSLTLIATANQGSEATYESGFVIDKFPISRPNLTFSTLTVSNMSPEDSSIYLCSVEAGFDGNTIYFGEGSWLTVV.

This chain uses TRBV27 with TRBJ1-5, with D unclear. Germline values: CDR1 MNHEY, CDR2 SMNVEV (reference sequence). Trimming took 2 bases from V and 11 from J, leaving 13 bases between them. CDR3 size: 13 residues. CDR3 residues: CASSLTVERAQHF. The CDR3 nucleotides are TGTGCCAGCAGTTTAACGGTGGAACGGGCCCAGCATTTT.

The CDR3 nucleotides are TGTGCCAGTAGTTCACCACGGACAGGAGGACGGGAGCAGTTCTTC. It is translated as CASSSPRTGGREQFF. V usage is TRBV19 and J usage is TRBJ2-1; 7 bases agree with TRBD1. In germline, CDR1 is LNHDA, CDR2 SQIVND (reference sequence). J lost 10 bases, V lost 5 bases, and 14 bases had no gene match. The CDR3 runs 15 residues.

The rearrangement links TRBV7-2 to TRBJ1-1, with D unclear. Trimming removed 1 base from V and 3 bases from J, with 12 bases in between. Germline V gene data show CDR1 as SGHTA and CDR2 as FQGNSA. The length of the CDR3 is 15 residues. CDR3 region: CASSLDQWWYTEAFF. CDR3 in DNA: TGTGCCAGCAGCTTAGATCAGTGGTGGTACACTGAAGCTTTCTTT.

V usage is TRBV2 and J usage is TRBJ2-3; a possible D gene is TRBD1 (5 bases). Looked up from germline, CDR1 is SNHLY and CDR2 is FYNNEI. The CDR3 contains 13 residues. Trimming stripped 8 bases from V and 9 bases from J, with 18 bases between. CDR3 residues: CASLKQGKGTQYF. The CDR3 nucleotides read TGTGCCAGCCTGAAACAAGGGAAGGGGACGCAGTATTTT.

The rearrangement joins TRBV6-5 to TRBJ2-7; TRBD1 aligns across 7 bases. The V segment lost 10 bases and the J segment 1 base; nucleotides outside the gene matches: 4. CDR1 MNHEY and CDR2 SVGAGI come from the germline V gene. The CDR3 is 12 residues long. In DNA, the CDR3 is TGTGCCACCGAGGACAGGTCCTACGAGCAGTACTTC. It yields the protein CATEDRSYEQYF.

This clone turned up a few times. The rearrangement links TRBV5-1 to TRBJ1-6; 9 bases are a match to TRBD1. V shed 4 bases, J shed 9 bases, and the junction held 8 bases outside the gene matches. The CDR3 covers 15 residues. Germline V gene data show CDR1 as SGHRS and CDR2 as YFSETQ. The CDR3 nucleotides are TGCGCCAGCAGCGACTTGGGACAGGGATTTTCACCCCTCCACTTT. It codes for CASSDLGQGFSPLHF.

The gene calls are TRBV9 and TRBJ2-2; TRBD2 matches 15 bases. Germline V gene lookup returns CDR1 SGDLS and CDR2 YYNGEE. The CDR3 is 18 amino acids. Trimming took 3 bases from V and 7 from J; bases not matched to a gene: 10. The CDR3 here is CASSAPGLAGGGIGELFF. The CDR3 nucleotides are TGTGCCAGCAGCGCGCCCGGACTAGCGGGGGGGGGAATCGGGGAGCTGTTTTTT.

V usage is TRBV28 and J usage is TRBJ2-5, with 10 nucleotides matching TRBD2. This CDR3 has 15 amino acids. V lost 6 bases and J lost 5; bases outside the gene matches: 9. The germline V gene encodes CDR1 MDHEN and CDR2 SYDVKM. The CDR3 is CASSEAGGVRETQYF. The CDR3 bases are TGTGCCAGCAGCGAAGCGGGGGGGGTCCGGGAGACCCAGTACTTC.

V is TRBV7-6 and J is TRBJ2-5, with a tentative D call TRBD2 (6 bases). The J call is in doubt because the DNA end fits TRBJ2-7 better. CDR1 and CDR2 from the germline V gene are SGHVS and FNYEAQ. The CDR3 length is 13 residues. CDR3 sequence reads: CASSLGLGYEQYF. As DNA, the CDR3 is TGTGCCAGCAGCTTGGGACTGGGCTACGAGCAGTACTTC.